These 26 T cell receptor beta chains came from one sample sequenced in a study of blood T cells in healthy people across ages. PCR was performed a second time for roughly 6 to 12 cycles using a sample-barcoded 5' primer and a J-beta primer mix. TCRdb recomputed calls from the 5' RACE reads with MiXCR, one row per CDR3 protein. The sample lists 650,000 to 700,000 distinct CDR3 sequences; around 32% were seen once. Specimen: blood. These receptors all stem from a woman older than 75 in good health.

This clonotype came up many times. V usage is TRBV7-2 and J usage is TRBJ2-7; D possibly uses TRBD1 or TRBD2 (5 bases each). Germline assignment: CDR1 SGHTA and CDR2 FQGNSA. The ends were cut back, 5 bases at V and 5 bases at J, with 19 bases in the middle. The CDR3 totals 15 residues. CDR3 bases: TGTGCCAGCAGCCCGCAACCTTCAGGGACCCACGAGCAGTACTTC. As protein: CASSPQPSGTHEQYF.

Note on this clonotype: A much larger clone sits a single nucleotide away, making a read error possible. V gene TRBV29-1 combines with J gene TRBJ2-6; a possible D gene is TRBD1 (5 bases). Trimming removed 1 base at V and 15 bases at J, with 19 bases between. The CDR3 consists of 14 residues. The V gene's germline CDR1 is SQVTM and CDR2 ANQGSEA. The DNA for the CDR3 is TGCAGCGTTGAAGGGCAAACTGGGGCCAGCGCCCTGACTTTC. It specifies CSVEGQTGASALTF. Supplemented by reference TRBV29-1 and TRBJ2-6, the full variable domain reads SAVISQKPSRDICQRGTSLTIQCQVDSQVTMMFWYRQQPGQSLTLIATANQGSEATYESGFVIDKFPISRPNLTFSTLTVSNMSPEDSSIYLCSVEGQTGASALTFGAGSRLTVL.

The rearrangement uses TRBV7-2 and TRBJ1-1; D ambiguous. The V end lost 6 bases, the J end lost 7 bases, and 12 bases lay between the germline ends. This CDR3 has 12 residues. Germline V CDR1 and CDR2: SGHTA, FQGNSA. The CDR3 DNA reads TGTGCCAGCAGTCTTTTGTGGAATGAAGCTTTCTTT. This sequence encodes CASSLLWNEAFF.

About this clonotype: A much more abundant neighbour one base away suggests this may be a read error. The chain is built from TRBV28 and TRBJ2-5; a weak D match, TRBD1 (6 bases). The end of the DNA fits TRBJ2-7 better, so the J call may be wrong. The CDR3 has 14 residues. Per the germline V gene, CDR1 is MDHEN and CDR2 is SYDVKM. The chain's CDR3 is CASSSRTENYEQYF. DNA of the CDR3: TGTGCCAGCAGTTCCAGGACAGAGAACTACGAGCAGTACTTC.

This clonotype was found many times. V is TRBV3-1 and J is TRBJ2-5; weak D call: TRBD2 (6 bases). The CDR3 extends over 15 amino acids. Looked up from germline, CDR1 is LGHDT and CDR2 is YNNKEL (reference sequence). Trimming took 1 base from V and 4 from J, leaving 13 bases between them. The CDR3 sequence is CASSQGRRRGETQYF. DNA for the CDR3: TGTGCCAGCAGCCAAGGGCGTAGGCGGGGAGAGACCCAGTACTTC.

This clonotype was seen a handful of times. The gene calls are TRBV6-1 and TRBJ1-1; D unresolved. Trimming shortened V by 3 bases and J by 11 bases, and 16 bases separated the two germline ends. In germline, CDR1 is MNHNS, CDR2 SASEGT. There are 13 residues in the CDR3. The chain's CDR3 is CASSEEVLKRAFF. In nucleotides, the CDR3 is TGTGCCAGCAGTGAGGAGGTTCTAAAGAGGGCTTTCTTT.

V and J are TRBV30 and TRBJ2-5; possibly TRBD1 or TRBD2 for D (6 bases each). Trimming removed 3 bases at V and 2 bases at J, with 10 bases between. This CDR3 is 13 amino acids long. Germline CDR1 and CDR2: GTSNPN and SVGIG (reference sequence). The CDR3, as DNA: TGTGCCTGGAGGGGGGGCAGACAAGAGACCCAGTACTTC. Protein sequence: CAWRGGRQETQYF.

This clonotype has only a few counts. J is TRBJ1-1 and V is TRBV13; D not resolved. Germline loops: CDR1 PRHDT, CDR2 FYEKMQ (reference sequence). V lost 5 bases and J 1 base, leaving 11 bases between the germline ends. The CDR3 is 14 residues long. The CDR3 DNA reads TGTGCCAGCAGCGTGGGGTTTGGGAACACTGAAGCTTTCTTT. Its protein product is CASSVGFGNTEAFF.

Ten or more counts support this clonotype. This chain links TRBV4-2 with TRBJ2-5, with TRBD2 matching 15 bases. The germline V gene has CDR1 LGHNA and CDR2 YNFKEQ. V lost 2 bases and J lost 5; bases outside the gene matches: 12. The CDR3 loop spans 19 amino acids. This chain's CDR3 is CASSQSGTSGGPRGETQYF. In nucleotides, the CDR3 is TGTGCCAGCAGCCAATCTGGGACTAGCGGGGGGCCCCGCGGGGAGACCCAGTACTTC.

This clonotype was counted only a few times. V is TRBV15 and J is TRBJ2-7; TRBD2 agrees at 7 bases. There are 14 residues in the CDR3. Losses at the gene ends were 0 bases for V and 2 bases for J; bases not matched to a gene: 1. CDR1 LNHNV and CDR2 YYDKDF come from the germline V gene (reference sequence). CDR3 sequence (DNA): TGTGCCACCAGCAGAGATGGGGGGGCCTACGAGCAGTACTTC. Protein sequence: CATSRDGGAYEQYF.

This clonotype was recorded many times. V gene TRBV7-3 combines with J gene TRBJ1-6, with D hard to call. This CDR3 has 13 residues. Trimming stripped 5 bases from V and 4 bases from J, with 6 bases between. The germline V gene encodes CDR1 SGHTA and CDR2 FQGTGA. The CDR3 sequence is CASSLEYNSPLHF. The CDR3 DNA reads TGTGCCAGCAGCCTGGAGTATAATTCACCCCTCCACTTT.

The rearrangement joins TRBV7-2 to TRBJ1-1, with TRBD1 as a possible D gene (5 bases). V was shortened by 0 bases and J by 1 base, with 12 bases between the two germline ends. Germline V gene data show CDR1 as SGHTA and CDR2 as FQGNSA. There are 16 residues in the CDR3. The CDR3 spells CASSLALLGANTEAFF. The CDR3 bases are TGTGCCAGCAGCTTAGCCCTACTAGGGGCGAACACTGAAGCTTTCTTT.

The chain carries TRBV30 and TRBJ2-1; D is undetermined. V lost 2 bases and J 7 bases, leaving 6 bases between the germline ends. The CDR3 is made up of 11 amino acids. Germline assignment: CDR1 GTSNPN and CDR2 SVGIG (reference sequence). In nucleotides, the CDR3 is TGTGCCTGGAGTTCGATGAATGAGCAGTTCTTC. Amino acids: CAWSSMNEQFF. The whole variable domain, filled in from reference TRBV30 and TRBJ2-1, reads SQTIHQWPATLVQPVGSPLSLECTVEGTSNPNLYWYRQAAGRGLQLLFYSVGIGQISSEVPQNLSASRPQDRQFILSSKKLLLSDSGFYLCAWSSMNEQFFGPGTRLTVL.

The chain uses TRBV7-2 and TRBJ2-7, with TRBD2 matching 9 bases. With V trimmed by 10 bases and J by 4 bases, 11 bases remained unmatched. Germline CDR1 SGHTA, CDR2 FQGNSA. The CDR3 is made up of 14 amino acids. As DNA, the CDR3 is TGTGCCACCTCTACGACTAGCGGTTTTTACGAGCAGTACTTC. As protein: CATSTTSGFYEQYF.

This clonotype has a count of ten or more. The chain uses TRBV5-1 and TRBJ2-7, with D perhaps matching TRBD1 or TRBD2 (5 bases each). Germline V CDR1 and CDR2: SGHRS, YFSETQ. The length of the CDR3 is 14 residues. With 0 bases removed from V and 1 base from J, the gap between germline ends came to 8 bases. CDR3 protein: CASSLEGPSYEQYF. CDR3 nucleotide sequence: TGCGCCAGCAGCTTGGAGGGACCATCCTACGAGCAGTACTTC.

This rearrangement joins TRBV7-9 to TRBJ2-7, with D perhaps TRBD2 (6 bases). The J call is doubtful: the DNA matches TRBJ2-5 better. This CDR3 comprises 14 residues. The germline V gene encodes CDR1 SEHNR and CDR2 FQNEAQ (reference sequence). DNA for the CDR3: TGTGCCAGCGGACCGGGGACTTTACAAGAGACCCAGTACTTC. It translates to CASGPGTLQETQYF.

The chain recombines TRBV20-1 with TRBJ2-1; 10 bases are a match to TRBD2. With 3 bases clipped from V and 3 bases from J, the junction kept 5 bases outside the gene matches. The V gene's germline CDR1 is DFQATT and CDR2 SNEGSKA (reference sequence). The CDR3 is made up of 15 amino acids. The CDR3 bases are TGCAGTGCTAGTCACCTAGCGGGGGACTACAATGAGCAGTTCTTC. Translated: CSASHLAGDYNEQFF.

This clonotype was recorded many times. This chain links TRBV5-1 with TRBJ1-4; D is unclear. Germline V gene sequence: CDR1 SGHRS, CDR2 YFSETQ. Trimming took off 2 bases at V and 3 bases at J, with 11 bases between the two ends. This CDR3 comprises 15 residues. Written as DNA, the CDR3 is TGCGCCAGCAGCTTACAACCGGGAGCTAATGAAAAACTGTTTTTT. Translating gives CASSLQPGANEKLFF.

V and J are TRBV12-3 or TRBV12-4 and TRBJ2-7, with 9 bases that match TRBD2. The V segment lost 4 bases and the J segment 0 bases; nucleotides outside the gene matches: 4. The CDR3 covers 15 residues. The CDR3 reads CASSSVTSGSYEQYF. In nucleotides, the CDR3 is TGTGCCAGCAGTTCAGTGACTAGCGGCTCCTACGAGCAGTACTTC.

This clonotype was observed a few times. The gene calls are TRBV7-9 and TRBJ1-1; no definite D call. This CDR3 has 14 residues. Germline CDR1 SEHNR, CDR2 FQNEAQ (reference sequence). Trimming took off 1 base at V and 1 base at J, with 7 bases between the two ends. The CDR3: CASSLDWGNTEAFF. CDR3 sequence (DNA): TGTGCCAGCAGCTTAGATTGGGGGAACACTGAAGCTTTCTTT.

In this sample, this clonotype turned up many times. This sequence may be a read error, since a much larger clone differs from it by one base. The rearrangement joins TRBV5-6 to TRBJ2-7; no clear D gene. The germline V and J ends were trimmed by 0 bases and 9 bases, with 13 bases remaining between them. This CDR3 has 13 residues. Germline CDR1 is SGHDT and CDR2 is YYEEEE. This CDR3 is CASSLGARKRQYF. For the CDR3, the DNA is TGTGCCAGCAGCTTGGGGGCTAGAAAACGGCAGTACTTC.

This clonotype was detected many times. The CDR3 loop is CAWDRGSTENQPQHF. In DNA, the CDR3 is TGTGCCTGGGACCGAGGATCGACCGAAAATCAGCCCCAGCATTTT. The chain combines TRBV30 with TRBJ1-5; D gene ambiguous. V was cut by 5 bases and J by 4 bases, with 18 bases left in between. The V gene's germline CDR1 is GTSNPN and CDR2 SVGIG (reference sequence). CDR3 length equals 15 residues. The whole variable domain, filled in from reference TRBV30 and TRBJ1-5, reads SQTIHQWPATLVQPVGSPLSLECTVEGTSNPNLYWYRQAAGRGLQLLFYSVGIGQISSEVPQNLSASRPQDRQFILSSKKLLLSDSGFYLCAWDRGSTENQPQHFGDGTRLSIL.

The V gene is TRBV6-5, the J gene TRBJ2-2, with a possible D match to TRBD1 (6 bases). Germline CDR1 MNHEY, CDR2 SVGAGI. The CDR3 loop spans 14 amino acids. V was trimmed by 6 bases and J by 0 bases, leaving 8 bases between them. CDR3 coding DNA: TGTGCCAGCAGGGACAGCTCGAACACCGGGGAGCTGTTTTTT. The encoded protein is CASRDSSNTGELFF.

The chain is built from TRBV7-8 and TRBJ2-2; 10 positions agree with TRBD2. Germline V gene lookup returns CDR1 SGHVS and CDR2 FQNEAQ. The CDR3 is 20 amino acids. V dropped 1 base and J dropped 2; count of bases not matched to a gene: 13. The CDR3 protein is CASSLVPLAGALSNTGELFF. In nucleotides, the CDR3 is TGTGCCAGCAGCTTAGTCCCTCTAGCGGGGGCCCTAAGCAACACCGGGGAGCTGTTTTTT.

This clonotype came up many times. The chain links TRBV3-1 to TRBJ2-7, with D perhaps given as TRBD1 or TRBD2 (5 bases each). The CDR3 contains 15 residues. Germline V gene lookup returns CDR1 LGHDT and CDR2 YNNKEL (reference sequence). Trimming took off 1 base at V and 6 bases at J, with 16 bases between the two ends. This CDR3 is CASSQGGEGQSEQYF. CDR3 nucleotide sequence: TGTGCCAGCAGCCAAGGAGGAGAGGGGCAGAGCGAGCAGTACTTC.

The chain links TRBV14 to TRBJ2-1; no firm D call. The CDR3 spans 17 residues. The germline V and J ends were trimmed by 0 bases and 4 bases, with 16 bases remaining between them. The germline V gene encodes CDR1 SGHDN and CDR2 FVKESK. Here the CDR3 DNA reads TGTGCCAGCAGCCAAGATTTTTACGGAGTAGGGTACAATGAGCAGTTCTTC. It encodes CASSQDFYGVGYNEQFF.